Below are 17 T cell receptor beta chains sequenced from a single sample in a study of OX40 agonist ivuxolimab in advanced cancers. Data came from immunoSEQ multiplex PCR; TCRdb stores just in-frame clones and leaves some out. Of 90,000 to 130,000 clones in the sample, approximately 90% were seen once. The source was CD4+ or CD8+ T cells sorted from blood, collected in a trial of the OX40 agonist ivuxolimab. All receptors derive from an adult with an advanced solid tumor such as melanoma, head and neck, liver or kidney cancer.

The table lists this clone with a few counts. The chain joins TRBV20-1 to TRBJ2-5; D not certain. V lost 4 bases to trimming and J lost 7 bases, with 7 bases between them. The CDR3 is 10 residues long. From germline, CDR1 is DFQATT and CDR2 SNEGSKA (reference sequence). DNA for the CDR3: TGCAGTGCTACTCATGGGACCCAGTACTTC. Protein product: CSATHGTQYF.

The chain links TRBV6-5 to TRBJ1-3; a weak D match, TRBD1 (5 bases). CDR3 length equals 16 residues. Trimming took 0 bases from V and 0 from J, leaving 9 bases between them. CDR1 and CDR2 from the germline V gene are MNHEY and SVGAGI. CDR3 sequence (DNA): TGTGCCAGCAGTTACTCGACGGGGCCCTCTGGAAACACCATATATTTT. Translated: CASSYSTGPSGNTIYF.

The chain recombines TRBV7-2 with TRBJ1-6, with D perhaps matching TRBD1 (5 bases). V was clipped by 1 base and J by 9 bases, with 13 bases between them. The germline gives CDR1 SGHTA, CDR2 FQGNSA. This CDR3 comprises 15 residues. Here the CDR3 DNA reads TGTGCCAGCAGCTTAGTCGGGCAGGGAGTTTCACCCCTCCACTTT. Translating gives CASSLVGQGVSPLHF.

This chain joins TRBV27 and TRBJ2-7; TRBD1 agrees at 8 bases. This CDR3 contains 14 residues. The ends lost 2 bases at V and 4 bases at J; junction bases unmatched: 4. Germline V CDR1 and CDR2: MNHEY, SMNVEV (reference sequence). CDR3: CASSLADRAYEQYF. The CDR3 DNA is TGTGCCAGCAGTTTAGCGGACAGGGCGTACGAGCAGTACTTC.

This chain links TRBV6-1 with TRBJ1-5, with 7 bases lining up with TRBD1. Germline CDR1 is MNHNS and CDR2 is SASEGT. With V trimmed by 4 bases and J by 4 bases, 4 bases remained unmatched. The CDR3 totals 14 residues. Here the CDR3 reads CASSVQGQNQPQHF. The CDR3 DNA reads as TGTGCCAGCAGTGTACAGGGGCAGAATCAGCCCCAGCATTTT.

The CDR3 is CASSYSGSYGYTF. In nucleotides, the CDR3 is TGTGCCAGTAGTTATTCAGGGTCCTATGGCTACACCTTC. V and J are TRBV19 and TRBJ1-2, with a weak D call TRBD1 (5 bases). From germline, CDR1 is LNHDA and CDR2 SQIVND (reference sequence). The V and J ends lost 5 bases and 4 bases respectively, with 11 bases between them. This CDR3 spans 13 amino acids.

J is TRBJ2-7 and V is TRBV11-2; 10 positions agree with TRBD1. The CDR3 spans 14 residues. The germline gives CDR1 SGHAT, CDR2 FQNNGV. The V gene end was trimmed by 6 bases and the J gene end by 5 bases; junction bases not matched to a gene: 7. The CDR3 nucleotides read TGTGCCAGCAGTTCTGACAGGGGGCTCGACGAGCAGTACTTC. It specifies CASSSDRGLDEQYF.

This clone has only a few counts. The CDR3 loop is CASSLRGSGITTF. The CDR3 region has the DNA TGTGCCAGCAGCTTAAGGGGCTCAGGGATAACGACCTTC. The chain couples TRBV7-3 to TRBJ1-2, with D possibly matching TRBD1 (5 bases). CDR3 length: 13 residues. CDR1 and CDR2 (germline): SGHTA, FQGTGA. The germline V and J ends were trimmed by 1 base and 14 bases, with 17 bases remaining between them.

The chain combines TRBV4-2 with TRBJ2-3; D may be TRBD1 or TRBD2 (5 bases each). The germline V and J ends were trimmed by 5 bases and 2 bases, with 20 bases remaining between them. Germline V CDR1 and CDR2: LGHNA, YNFKEQ. The CDR3 runs to 17 residues. The CDR3 nucleotides are TGTGCCAGCAGCTTGGCCCTCAGGGCTAGCCCCACAGATACGCAGTATTTT. It yields the protein CASSLALRASPTDTQYF.

The J gene is TRBJ2-1, the V gene TRBV14; 10 bases agree with TRBD2. There are 16 residues in the CDR3. CDR1 and CDR2 (germline): SGHDN, FVKESK. J gave up 6 bases and V 5 bases, and 10 bases lay outside the gene matches. The DNA of the CDR3 is TGTGCCAGCAGCAGATCTGGACTAGCGGCCTCCAATGAGCAGTTCTTC. Its protein product is CASSRSGLAASNEQFF.

V gene TRBV18 combines with J gene TRBJ1-5; TRBD1 might be the D (6 bases). Trimming removed 2 bases at V and 6 bases at J, with 14 bases between. The germline CDR1 and CDR2 sequences are KGHSH and LQKENI. The CDR3 runs to 15 residues. The CDR3 region is CASSPTTGNGQPQHF. DNA for the CDR3: TGTGCCAGCTCACCAACCACAGGGAATGGTCAGCCCCAGCATTTT.

This rearrangement joins TRBV6-5 to TRBJ1-2; TRBD1 might be the D (6 bases). V was trimmed by 4 bases and J by 5 bases, leaving 8 bases between them. The CDR3 runs 12 residues. CDR1 is MNHEY and CDR2 is SVGAGI in the germline V gene. Written as DNA, the CDR3 is TGTGCCAGCAGTTCGACAGGATATGGCTACACCTTC. Translation: CASSSTGYGYTF.

The rearrangement joins TRBV10-3 to TRBJ2-7; 10 bases line up with TRBD1. The CDR3 is made up of 16 amino acids. The V and J ends lost 6 bases and 2 bases, in that order; junction bases with no gene match: 10. Germline V lookup: CDR1 ENHRY, CDR2 SYGVKD. CDR3 nucleotides: TGTGCCATCAGCGCTACGGTCGGACAGGGGGCCTACGAGCAGTACTTC. Translation: CAISATVGQGAYEQYF.

The V gene is TRBV18, the J gene TRBJ2-3; D perhaps matches TRBD2 (6 bases). The length of the CDR3 is 15 residues. Germline CDR1 and CDR2: KGHSH and LQKENI. V dropped 0 bases and J dropped 5 bases, with 12 bases sitting between them. CDR3 sequence: CASSPPAGGKDTQYF. CDR3 nucleotides: TGTGCCAGCTCACCACCGGCCGGGGGTAAAGATACGCAGTATTTT.

The rearrangement joins TRBV4-2 to TRBJ1-6; 8 nucleotides line up with TRBD1. Trimming at V came to 4 bases and at J to 10 bases, leaving 6 bases not matched to a gene. Germline V lookup: CDR1 LGHNA, CDR2 YNFKEQ. This CDR3 has 14 residues. For the CDR3, the DNA is TGTGCCAGCAGCCTCGGACAGGGTACCTCACCCCTCCACTTT. Protein sequence: CASSLGQGTSPLHF.

This clone showed up just once. The CDR3 coding sequence is TGTGCCAGCAGTAAAACCGGGACAGGGGTTGAAAAACTGTTTTTT. Residues: CASSKTGTGVEKLFF. The chain is built from TRBV6-1 and TRBJ1-4, with 10 bases fitting TRBD1. With 5 bases clipped from V and 7 bases from J, the junction kept 7 bases outside the gene matches. The CDR3 has 15 residues. Germline V gene data show CDR1 as MNHNS and CDR2 as SASEGT.

The gene calls are TRBV11-3 and TRBJ1-1; 8 bases are a match to TRBD1. J lost 10 bases, V lost 0 bases, and 7 bases had no gene match. The CDR3 covers 14 residues. Germline lookup yields CDR1 SGHNT and CDR2 YENEEA. CDR3 protein: CASSLDPTGARAFF. The CDR3 nucleotides read TGTGCCAGCAGCTTAGACCCGACAGGGGCGCGAGCTTTCTTT.